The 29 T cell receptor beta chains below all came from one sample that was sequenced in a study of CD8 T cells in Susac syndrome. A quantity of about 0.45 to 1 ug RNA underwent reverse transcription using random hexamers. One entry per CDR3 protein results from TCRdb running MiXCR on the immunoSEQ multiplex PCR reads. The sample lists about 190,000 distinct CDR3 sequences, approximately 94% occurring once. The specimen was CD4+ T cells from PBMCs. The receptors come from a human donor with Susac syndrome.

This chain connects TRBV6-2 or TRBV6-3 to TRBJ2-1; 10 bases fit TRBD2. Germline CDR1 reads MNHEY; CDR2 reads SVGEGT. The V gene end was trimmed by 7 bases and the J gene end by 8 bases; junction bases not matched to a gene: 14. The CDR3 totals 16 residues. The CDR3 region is CASNSYVGSGGHEQFF. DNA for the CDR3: TGTGCCAGCAATTCTTACGTTGGTAGCGGGGGGCATGAGCAGTTCTTC.

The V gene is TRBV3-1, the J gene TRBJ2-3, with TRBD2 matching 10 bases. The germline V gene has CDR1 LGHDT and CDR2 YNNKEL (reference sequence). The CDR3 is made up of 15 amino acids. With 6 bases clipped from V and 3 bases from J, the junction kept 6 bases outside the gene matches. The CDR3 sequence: CASRKSGGGTDTQYF. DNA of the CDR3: TGTGCCAGCAGAAAGAGCGGGGGGGGGACAGATACGCAGTATTTT.

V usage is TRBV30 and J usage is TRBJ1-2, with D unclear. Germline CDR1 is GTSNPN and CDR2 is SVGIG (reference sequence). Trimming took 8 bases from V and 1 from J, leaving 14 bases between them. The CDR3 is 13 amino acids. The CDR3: CAVIGRDNYGYTF. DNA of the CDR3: TGTGCCGTGATTGGGAGGGATAACTATGGCTACACCTTC.

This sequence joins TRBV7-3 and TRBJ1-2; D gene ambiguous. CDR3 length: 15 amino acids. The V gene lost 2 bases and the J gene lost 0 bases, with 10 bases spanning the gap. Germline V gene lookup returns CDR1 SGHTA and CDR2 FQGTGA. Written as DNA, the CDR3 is TGTGCCAGCAGCTTAGAGGAGGCTGCTAACTATGGCTACACCTTC. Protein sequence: CASSLEEAANYGYTF.

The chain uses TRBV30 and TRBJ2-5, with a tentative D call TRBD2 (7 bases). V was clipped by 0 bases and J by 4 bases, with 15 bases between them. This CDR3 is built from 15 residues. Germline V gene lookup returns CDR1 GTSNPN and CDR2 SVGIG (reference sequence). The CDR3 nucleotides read TGTGCCTGGAGTGTAAGGAGGGGGGGAGGAGAGACCCAGTACTTC. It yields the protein CAWSVRRGGGETQYF.

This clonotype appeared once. The CDR3 is CAWSVRVTGASYEQYF. CDR3 in DNA: TGTGCCTGGAGTGTACGGGTGACAGGGGCCTCCTACGAGCAGTACTTC. The V call is TRBV30, the J call TRBJ2-7, with 8 positions matching TRBD1. V lost 0 bases and J lost 0; bases outside the gene matches: 7. Germline V gene data show CDR1 as GTSNPN and CDR2 as SVGIG (reference sequence). The CDR3 has 16 residues. Filled out from reference TRBV30 and TRBJ2-7, the complete variable domain reads SQTIHQWPATLVQPVGSPLSLECTVEGTSNPNLYWYRQAAGRGLQLLFYSVGIGQISSEVPQNLSASRPQDRQFILSSKKLLLSDSGFYLCAWSVRVTGASYEQYFGPGTRLTVT.

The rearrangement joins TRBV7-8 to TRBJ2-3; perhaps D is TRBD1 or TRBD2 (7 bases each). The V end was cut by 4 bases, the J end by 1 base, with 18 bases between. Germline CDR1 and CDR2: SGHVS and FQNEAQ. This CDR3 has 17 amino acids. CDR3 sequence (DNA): TGTGCCAGCAGCTCCCGGCCCGGGGGGACAGGCACAGATACGCAGTATTTT. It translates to CASSSRPGGTGTDTQYF.

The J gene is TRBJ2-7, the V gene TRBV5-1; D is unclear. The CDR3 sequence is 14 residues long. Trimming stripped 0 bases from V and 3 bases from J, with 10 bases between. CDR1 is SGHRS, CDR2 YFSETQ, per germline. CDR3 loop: CASSLVTDFYEQYF. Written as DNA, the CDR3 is TGCGCCAGCAGCTTGGTTACAGATTTCTACGAGCAGTACTTC.

The CDR3 nucleotides are TGTGCCTGGTCTACCGGGACAGGGAATCACGAGCAGTACTTC. The encoded protein is CAWSTGTGNHEQYF. The chain employs TRBV30 and TRBJ2-7; 9 bases align to TRBD1. V was clipped by 5 bases and J by 5 bases; unmatched bases: 10. Looked up from germline, CDR1 is GTSNPN and CDR2 is SVGIG (reference sequence). This CDR3 is 14 amino acids long. The full variable domain, completed using reference TRBV30 and TRBJ2-7, is SQTIHQWPATLVQPVGSPLSLECTVEGTSNPNLYWYRQAAGRGLQLLFYSVGIGQISSEVPQNLSASRPQDRQFILSSKKLLLSDSGFYLCAWSTGTGNHEQYFGPGTRLTVT.

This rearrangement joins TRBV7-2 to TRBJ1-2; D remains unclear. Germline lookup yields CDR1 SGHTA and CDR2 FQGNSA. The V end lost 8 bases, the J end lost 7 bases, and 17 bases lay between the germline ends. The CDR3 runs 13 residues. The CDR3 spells CASGGGEGLGYTF. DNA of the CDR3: TGTGCCAGCGGCGGCGGAGAGGGTCTTGGCTACACCTTC.

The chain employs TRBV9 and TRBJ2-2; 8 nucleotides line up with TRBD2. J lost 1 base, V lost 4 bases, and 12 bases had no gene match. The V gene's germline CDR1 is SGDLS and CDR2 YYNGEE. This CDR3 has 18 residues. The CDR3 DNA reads TGTGCCAGCAGCCCCCCCCTAGAAACTAGCGGGAACACCGGGGAGCTGTTTTTT. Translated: CASSPPLETSGNTGELFF.

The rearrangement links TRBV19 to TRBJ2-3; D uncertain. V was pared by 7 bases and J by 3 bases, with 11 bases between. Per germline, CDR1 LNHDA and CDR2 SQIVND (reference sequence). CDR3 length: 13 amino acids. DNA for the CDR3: TGTGCCAGTAACGCCGGAGCAACAGATACGCAGTATTTT. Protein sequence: CASNAGATDTQYF.

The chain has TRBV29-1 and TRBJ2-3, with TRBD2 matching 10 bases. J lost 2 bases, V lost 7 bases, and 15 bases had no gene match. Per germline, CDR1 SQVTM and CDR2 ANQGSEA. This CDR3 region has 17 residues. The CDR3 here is CSAFPLLLAGTTDTQYF. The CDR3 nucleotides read TGCAGCGCCTTTCCCCTCTTACTAGCGGGGACCACAGATACGCAGTATTTT.

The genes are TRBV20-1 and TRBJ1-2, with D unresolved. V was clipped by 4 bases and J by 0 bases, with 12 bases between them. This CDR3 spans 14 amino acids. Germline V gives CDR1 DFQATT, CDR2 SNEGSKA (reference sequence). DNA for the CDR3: TGCAGTGCTATCAACCAGGCAACTAACTATGGCTACACCTTC. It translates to CSAINQATNYGYTF.

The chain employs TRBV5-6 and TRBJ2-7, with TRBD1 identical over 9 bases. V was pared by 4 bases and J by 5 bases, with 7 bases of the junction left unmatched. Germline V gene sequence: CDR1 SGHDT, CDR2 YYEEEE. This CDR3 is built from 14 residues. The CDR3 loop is CASSKGQGMDEQYF. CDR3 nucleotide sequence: TGTGCCAGCAGCAAGGGACAGGGAATGGACGAGCAGTACTTC.

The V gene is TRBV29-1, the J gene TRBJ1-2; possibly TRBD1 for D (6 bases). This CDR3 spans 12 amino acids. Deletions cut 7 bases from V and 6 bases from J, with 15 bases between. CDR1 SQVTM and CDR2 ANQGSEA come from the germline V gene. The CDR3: CSAWDMGDGYTF. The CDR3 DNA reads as TGCAGCGCCTGGGACATGGGGGATGGCTACACCTTC. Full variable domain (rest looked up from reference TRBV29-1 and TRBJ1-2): SAVISQKPSRDICQRGTSLTIQCQVDSQVTMMFWYRQQPGQSLTLIATANQGSEATYESGFVIDKFPISRPNLTFSTLTVSNMSPEDSSIYLCSAWDMGDGYTFGSGTRLTVV.

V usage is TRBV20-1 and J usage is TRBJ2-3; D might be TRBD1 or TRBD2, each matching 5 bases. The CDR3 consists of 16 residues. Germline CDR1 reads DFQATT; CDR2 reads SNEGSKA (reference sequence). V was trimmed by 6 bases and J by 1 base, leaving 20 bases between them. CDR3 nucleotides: TGCAGTGCCCTCCCTCCGGGACCAGAAGGCACAGATACGCAGTATTTT. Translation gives CSALPPGPEGTDTQYF.

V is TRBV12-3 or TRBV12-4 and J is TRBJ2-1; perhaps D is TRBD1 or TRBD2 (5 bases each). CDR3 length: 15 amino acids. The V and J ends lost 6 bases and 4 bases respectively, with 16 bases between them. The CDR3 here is CASSLQGGLYNEQFF. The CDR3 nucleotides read TGTGCCAGCAGCCTCCAGGGCGGGTTATACAATGAGCAGTTCTTC.

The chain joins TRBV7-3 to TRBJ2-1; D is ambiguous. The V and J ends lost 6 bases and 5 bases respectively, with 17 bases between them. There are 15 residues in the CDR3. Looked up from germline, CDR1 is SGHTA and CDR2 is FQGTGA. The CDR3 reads CASSPHSTHNNEQFF. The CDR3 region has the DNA TGTGCCAGCAGTCCACATAGCACCCATAACAATGAGCAGTTCTTC.

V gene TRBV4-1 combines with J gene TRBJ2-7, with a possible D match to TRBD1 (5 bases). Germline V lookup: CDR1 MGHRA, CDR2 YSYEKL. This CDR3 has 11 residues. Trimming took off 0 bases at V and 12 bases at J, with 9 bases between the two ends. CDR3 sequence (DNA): TGCGCCAGCAGCCAAGACAGGGTCTGGTACTTC. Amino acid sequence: CASSQDRVWYF.

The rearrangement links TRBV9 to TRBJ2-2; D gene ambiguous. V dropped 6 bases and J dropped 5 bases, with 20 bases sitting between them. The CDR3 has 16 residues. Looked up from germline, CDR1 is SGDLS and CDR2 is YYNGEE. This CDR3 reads CASTISVDVGTGELFF. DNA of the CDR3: TGTGCCAGCACCATCTCCGTGGACGTGGGGACCGGGGAGCTGTTTTTT.

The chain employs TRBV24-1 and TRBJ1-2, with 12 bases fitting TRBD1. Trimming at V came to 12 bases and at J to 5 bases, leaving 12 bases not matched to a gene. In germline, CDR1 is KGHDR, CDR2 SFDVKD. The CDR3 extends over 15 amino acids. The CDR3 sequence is CAARDRGPPGYGYTF. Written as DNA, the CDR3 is TGTGCCGCCCGGGACAGGGGGCCGCCGGGGTATGGCTACACCTTC.

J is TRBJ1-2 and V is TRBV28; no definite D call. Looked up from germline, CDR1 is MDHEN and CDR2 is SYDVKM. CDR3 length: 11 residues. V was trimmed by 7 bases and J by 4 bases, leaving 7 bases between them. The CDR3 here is CASTSFYGYTF. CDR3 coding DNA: TGTGCCAGCACAAGTTTCTATGGCTACACCTTC.

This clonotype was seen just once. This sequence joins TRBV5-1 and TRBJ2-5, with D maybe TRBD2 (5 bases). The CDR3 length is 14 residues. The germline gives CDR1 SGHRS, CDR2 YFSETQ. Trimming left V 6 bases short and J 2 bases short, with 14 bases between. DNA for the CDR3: TGCGCCAGCACCGAACTAGGGATACAAGAGACCCAGTACTTC. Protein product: CASTELGIQETQYF.

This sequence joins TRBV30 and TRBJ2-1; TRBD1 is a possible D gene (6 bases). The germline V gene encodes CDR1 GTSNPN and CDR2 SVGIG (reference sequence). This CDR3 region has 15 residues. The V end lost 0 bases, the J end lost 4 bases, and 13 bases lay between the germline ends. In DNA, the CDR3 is TGTGCCTGGAGTGTAGTCGGGACACTGTACAATGAGCAGTTCTTC. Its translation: CAWSVVGTLYNEQFF.

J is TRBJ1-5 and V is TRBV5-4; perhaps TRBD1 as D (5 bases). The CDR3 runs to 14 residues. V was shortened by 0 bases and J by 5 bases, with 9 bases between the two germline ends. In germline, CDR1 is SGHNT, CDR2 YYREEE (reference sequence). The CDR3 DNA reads TGTGCCAGCAGCTTGGGTTTGGGGGATCAGCCCCAGCATTTT. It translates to CASSLGLGDQPQHF.

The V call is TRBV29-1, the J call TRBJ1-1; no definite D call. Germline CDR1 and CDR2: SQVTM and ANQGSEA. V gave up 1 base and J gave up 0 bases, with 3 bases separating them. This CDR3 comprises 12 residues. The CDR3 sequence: CSVEGMNTEAFF. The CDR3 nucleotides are TGCAGCGTTGAAGGGATGAACACTGAAGCTTTCTTT.

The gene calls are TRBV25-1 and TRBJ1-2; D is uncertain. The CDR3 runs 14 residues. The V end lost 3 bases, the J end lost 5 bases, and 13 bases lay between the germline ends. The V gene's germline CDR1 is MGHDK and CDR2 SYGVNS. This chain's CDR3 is CASSDPVVKYGYTF. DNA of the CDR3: TGTGCCAGCAGTGATCCTGTGGTTAAGTATGGCTACACCTTC.

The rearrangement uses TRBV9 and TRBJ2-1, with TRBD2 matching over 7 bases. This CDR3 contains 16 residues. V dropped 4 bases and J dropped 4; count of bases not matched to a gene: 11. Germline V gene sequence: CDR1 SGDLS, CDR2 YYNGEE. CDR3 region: CASSQLGGGTYNEQFF. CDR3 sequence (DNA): TGTGCCAGCAGCCAACTGGGGGGGGGAACATACAATGAGCAGTTCTTC.